This TCR beta chain was profiled in a study of cytomegalovirus exposure and HLA in healthy donors. Findings of the study overall: By HLA locus, TCR association rates varied in a later analysis, with DRB1 showing the most and HLA-C the fewest. A list of about 160 TCR beta chains associated with cytomegalovirus was given.

The PCR employed 60 Vbeta primers together with 13 Jbeta primers. Here immunoSEQ multiplex PCR was the method, and the copy in TCRdb shows in-frame clones only, minus some. The sample comprises 90,000 to 110,000 clones, 83% of which are singletons, and 5.5% to 7% rests with the top ten. V was clipped by 6 bases and J by 5 bases; unmatched bases: 4. In germline, CDR1 is LNHDA, CDR2 SQIVND (reference sequence). The CDR3 spans 14 residues. On this clone itself: What it binds is unknown.

The sample comprised PBMCs. V is TRBV19 and J is TRBJ2-2, with 9 bases aligning to TRBD1. This TCR was sampled from a man aged 18-30 years in good health and CMV-seronegative. The CDR3, as DNA: TGTGCCAGTAGCGACAGGGGGGGAACCGGGGAGCTGTTTTTT. It codes for CASSDRGGTGELFF. Combining the CDR3 with reference TRBV19 and TRBJ2-2 gives the whole variable domain DGGITQSPKYLFRKEGQNVTLSCEQNLNHDAMYWYRQDPGQGLRLIYYSQIVNDFQKGDIAEGYSVSREKKESFPLTVTSAQKNPTAFYLCASSDRGGTGELFFGEGSRLTVL.